This T cell receptor (beta chain) was identified during a study of Ad26.COV2.S vaccination and SARS-CoV-2 variants. Study information: Recipients of Ad26.COV2.S got it intramuscularly, once or twice 56 days apart. Study results and caveats: Reports say spike-specific CD8+ and CD4+ T cell responses covered substantial breadth after vaccination. Placebo recipients showed lower spike-specific TCR breadth than vaccinees.

Specified treatment: 19 received Ad26.COV2.S at low or high dose, single or two shots; about 5 received placebo; per-sample allocation not given. Vaccine and placebo recipients were sampled on day 63 after the first injection. The vaccine antigen was prefusion-stabilized Wuhan SARS-CoV-2 spike. The CDR3 runs to 11 residues. Between the trimmed V and J ends, which lost 6 bases and 4 bases, there was a span of 10 bases. Germline V gives CDR1 DFQATT, CDR2 SNEGSKA (reference sequence). As to this clone: Antigen specificity is unknown.

Assay: immunoSEQ multiplex PCR; the TCRdb copy retains only in-frame clones and omits some. Of around 400,000 clones listed, around 90% are singletons. J is TRBJ2-7 and V is TRBV20-1; D is uncertain. The clonotype originates from a person aged 18-65 years who received the Ad26.COV2.S COVID-19 vaccine or a placebo. The material was peripheral blood, obtained in a trial of Ad26.COV2.S vaccine versus placebo. CDR3 nucleotides: TGCAGTGCCAACGAGGTTTACGAGCAGTACTTC. This codes for CSANEVYEQYF.